Below, one TCR beta chain is given with its context. Its antigen is not known. The CDR3 sequence is 14 residues long. The V and J ends lost 8 bases and 6 bases, in that order; junction bases with no gene match: 9. The V gene's germline CDR1 is KGHSH and CDR2 LQKENI. This sample is part of a study of cytomegalovirus exposure and HLA in healthy donors. Study background: For the roughly 390 genotyped donors, approximately 82% fell within the Caucasian-associated ancestry cluster.

Findings of the study overall: Accurate HLA-A and HLA-B prediction from TCR beta sequences was reported for most subjects.

PCR involved 60 Vbeta and 13 Jbeta primers. The assay was immunoSEQ multiplex PCR, and TCRdb's table has in-frame clones only and misses some. The sample has roughly 99,000 clones; roughly 80% are singletons. Sequenced: PBMCs. The source is a man aged 25 to 45 in good health and CMV-seronegative. The chain joins TRBV18 to TRBJ1-2; 10 nucleotides line up with TRBD1. The CDR3 sequence is CASALDRGLNGYTF. The CDR3 DNA follows: TGTGCCAGCGCACTCGACAGGGGGCTCAATGGCTACACCTTC. Complete variable domain (other parts from reference TRBV18 and TRBJ1-2): NAGVMQNPRHLVRRRGQEARLRCSPMKGHSHVYWYRQLPEEGLKFMVYLQKENIIDESGMPKERFSAEFPKEGPSILRIQQVVRGDSAAYFCASALDRGLNGYTFGSGTRLTVV.